This TCR beta chain was profiled in a study of STAT3 mutations in large granular lymphocyte leukemia (dated 2019 in TCRdb). Context from the whole study: Roughly half of the T-LGLL patients who were sequenced longitudinally carried canonical activating STAT3 mutations. On average, sequencing was done at around 4 time points per patient, with the number of samplings ranging from 2 to 8. A couple of patients with natural killer LGL leukemia were also sequenced longitudinally as controls within the study. To reconstruct clonal hierarchy and dynamics, serial deep sequencing of TCRbeta CDR3 and STAT3 was performed in patients with T-cell large granular lymphocyte leukemia. From an initial cohort of 207 LGL patients, 15 to 20 representative T-LGLL cases were selected for longitudinal TCRbeta and STAT3 sequencing. One or more immunosuppressive therapy regimens were given to more than half of T-LGLL patients, and hematologic response was seen in about 42% of the treated patients.

The investigation overall reported the following: Linking therapy response to changes in TCR clonal burden was complicated by variable intervals between samplings and by differing treatment regimens. TCR clonotype switching after therapy was observed in 6 of 18 patients, and all newly emerging clones were found to be STAT3 wild type. All T-LGLL patients had at least one immunodominant TCRbeta clonotype, and roughly half had multiple immunodominant subclonotypes. Because codominant clonotypes persisted in some patients, a small but highly pathogenic clone may have been missed. Because no samples were available when a clone first appeared, clonal expansion was inferred from samplings taken at other points. Dominant TCR clone burden was found to exceed STAT3 mutant burden in several patients, suggesting that STAT3 mutation arose secondarily within a pre-expanded clone.

DNA was extracted from blood mononuclear cells, with the same DNA used for both TCR and STAT3 sequencing. Trimming accounts for 7 bases at V and 4 bases at J, while the number of junction bases matched to no gene is 5. CDR3 length: 13 amino acids, cysteine to phenylalanine. Only the CDR3 part of the read is kept: 39 bases, read in frame from the first base. The germline V gene gives CDR1 as SGHTA and CDR2 as FQGNSA. About this clone: Its recognized antigen is unknown. The sample holds no much larger clone one base away, and base qualities are not on file.

TCRbeta libraries were sequenced on an Illumina MiSeq, and an average of about 40,773 productive templates per sample was obtained. TCRbeta CDR3 libraries were generated with the immunoSEQ assay using multiplex PCR amplification. The paper's data handling went like this. Repertoire diversity was computed as previously defined, with values near 0 indicating extremely monoclonal samples. Sourced from immuneACCESS, this table was stored by TCRdb with only in-frame sequences that have V and J called. A share of the clones is absent; for the studies checked, an unresolved V gene accounts for under half, and the remainder has no known explanation. V, J and clone size reflect that table, while D and trimming were determined from the DNA. The sample includes roughly 3,000 clones, with approximately 88% observed a single time. The leading ten clones occupy approximately 50% of the sample.

The sample consisted of peripheral blood mononuclear cells. The V gene is TRBV7-2 and the J gene is TRBJ2-3, with 7 bases aligning to TRBD2. The sequence was collected from a man aged 40-55 years with T-cell large granular lymphocyte leukemia. Some clones in this sample may be carry-over from other donors' samples. The age is the age at diagnosis. At the DNA level, the sequence is TGTGCCAGCATGAATGGGGGGGCAGATACGCAGTATTTT. The translation is CASMNGGADTQYF. With all but the CDR3 taken from the reference TRBV7-2 and TRBJ2-3 genes, the full variable domain is: GAGVSQSPSNKVTEKGKDVELRCDPISGHTALYWYRQSLGQGLEFLIYFQGNSAPDKSGLPSDRFSAERTGGSVSTLTIQRTQQEDSAVYLCASMNGGADTQYFGPGTRLTVL.